The 4 T cell receptor beta chains reported below all come from one sample, sequenced in a study of Graves' ophthalmopathy and Graves' hyperthyroidism. Amplification of the TCR beta CDR3 regions used RNA transcripts (as template). A first-round RT-PCR used HTBI primers, followed by a second-round multiplex PCR. From the multiplex PCR reads, TCRdb called clonotypes with MiXCR, one entry per CDR3 protein. The repertoire has approximately 160,000 distinct CDR3 sequences, approximately 40% of them found once; the top ten carry roughly 8.9%. Source material: peripheral blood. The receptors here all came from a man aged 25-45 years with Graves' ophthalmopathy.

This clonotype was counted many times. V and J are TRBV6-2 or TRBV6-3 and TRBJ2-5; no clear D gene. The germline V and J ends were trimmed by 9 bases and 1 base, with 18 bases remaining between them. The CDR3 consists of 15 residues. The germline V gene encodes CDR1 MNHEY and CDR2 SVGEGT. CDR3 coding DNA: TGTGCCAGTACCCGGCGGAAGCCAAGCCAAGAGACCCAGTACTTC. Translating gives CASTRRKPSQETQYF.

A single count supports this clonotype. V is TRBV12-3 or TRBV12-4 and J is TRBJ2-5; D may be TRBD2 (6 bases). The CDR3 contains 12 residues. V lost 7 bases and J 5 bases, leaving 11 bases between the germline ends. The CDR3 sequence: CASMEGMETQYF. The DNA for the CDR3 is TGTGCCAGCATGGAGGGGATGGAGACCCAGTACTTC.

The chain uses TRBV7-8 and TRBJ2-7; TRBD2 agrees at 7 bases. The CDR3 runs 14 residues. The trim removed 5 bases at V and 0 bases at J, leaving 4 bases unmatched. Germline V CDR1 and CDR2: SGHVS, FQNEAQ. Here the CDR3 reads CASSPWTSSYEQYF. The CDR3, as DNA: TGTGCCAGCAGCCCTTGGACTAGCTCCTACGAGCAGTACTTC.

In its sample, this clonotype was seen many times. CDR3 nucleotides: TGCAGTGCTAGAGATACACAGGGGGCAGGACAGCCCCAGCATTTT. It codes for CSARDTQGAGQPQHF. The V and J genes are TRBV20-1 and TRBJ1-5; 9 nucleotides match TRBD1. The CDR3 runs to 15 residues. The germline gives CDR1 DFQATT, CDR2 SNEGSKA (reference sequence). Trimming cost V 0 bases and J 7 bases; bases outside gene matches: 7.